The 9 T cell receptor beta chains in this list originate from one sample, sequenced in a study of OX40 agonist ivuxolimab in advanced cancers. Assay: immunoSEQ multiplex PCR; the TCRdb copy retains only in-frame clones and omits some. The sample contains about 82,000 clones, about nine tenths of which appear only once. This material consisted of CD4+ or CD8+ T cells sorted from blood, taken in a trial of the OX40 agonist ivuxolimab. The receptors stem from an adult with an advanced solid tumor such as melanoma, head and neck, liver or kidney cancer.

CDR3 in DNA: TGCGCCAGCAGCCAAGATTGGACAGCCGGCTACGAGCAGTACTTC. Amino acids: CASSQDWTAGYEQYF. This sequence joins TRBV4-3 and TRBJ2-7; weak D call: TRBD1 (6 bases). Trimming pared 0 bases from V and 3 bases from J, leaving 12 bases between. Germline CDR1 reads LGHNA; CDR2 reads YSLEER. There are 15 residues in the CDR3.

The rearrangement joins TRBV4-1 to TRBJ2-1; 10 positions agree with TRBD2. This CDR3 contains 14 residues. Germline CDR1 and CDR2: MGHRA and YSYEKL. V trimming: 1 base; J trimming: 8 bases; junction bases outside the gene matches: 2. The CDR3 DNA follows: TGCGCCAGCAGCCAAGTTCTAGCGGGGGATGAGCAGTTCTTC. It yields the protein CASSQVLAGDEQFF.

A single count supports this clone. The genes are TRBV4-1 and TRBJ1-5; weak D call: TRBD1 (6 bases). The germline CDR1 and CDR2 sequences are MGHRA and YSYEKL. Between the trimmed V and J ends, which lost 5 bases and 3 bases, there was a span of 17 bases. This CDR3 has 16 amino acids. CDR3 nucleotides: TGCGCCAGCAGCGATCGGGACATTAGCACCAATCAGCCCCAGCATTTT. It specifies CASSDRDISTNQPQHF.

The V and J genes are TRBV27 and TRBJ2-1; 9 bases agree with TRBD2. Germline V gene data show CDR1 as MNHEY and CDR2 as SMNVEV (reference sequence). V trimming: 6 bases; J trimming: 3 bases; junction bases outside the gene matches: 9. This CDR3 is built from 16 residues. The CDR3 spells CASRTPSGVIYNEQFF. CDR3 coding DNA: TGTGCCAGCAGAACCCCTAGCGGGGTAATCTACAATGAGCAGTTCTTC.

The J gene is TRBJ1-1, the V gene TRBV4-1; possibly TRBD1 for D (6 bases). The CDR3 runs to 16 residues. V lost 0 bases, J lost 0 bases, and 11 bases lay in between. CDR1 is MGHRA and CDR2 is YSYEKL in the germline V gene. The CDR3 sequence is CASSQDPTGLNTEAFF. In DNA form, the CDR3 reads TGCGCCAGCAGCCAAGATCCTACAGGGTTGAACACTGAAGCTTTCTTT.

The rearrangement uses TRBV6-1 and TRBJ1-6; D possibly corresponds to TRBD1 (6 bases). The CDR3 sequence is 13 residues long. The ends were cut back, 8 bases at V and 3 bases at J, with 8 bases in the middle. The germline CDR1 and CDR2 sequences are MNHNS and SASEGT. Here the CDR3 DNA reads TGTGCCAGCGGACAGCGCTATAATTCACCCCTCCACTTT. It is translated as CASGQRYNSPLHF.

The V call is TRBV5-4, the J call TRBJ2-7; 9 nucleotides align to TRBD2. J was trimmed by 2 bases and V by 2 bases; bases with no gene match: 5. The CDR3 length is 15 residues. Per germline, CDR1 SGHNT and CDR2 YYREEE (reference sequence). This chain's CDR3 is CASSFLAGPPYEQYF. CDR3 in DNA: TGTGCCAGCAGCTTCCTAGCGGGGCCCCCCTACGAGCAGTACTTC.

The chain employs TRBV5-1 and TRBJ2-7, with D possibly TRBD1 on 6 matching bases. Germline V gives CDR1 SGHRS, CDR2 YFSETQ. The CDR3 loop spans 12 amino acids. V dropped 3 bases and J dropped 5 bases, with 9 bases sitting between them. This chain's CDR3 is CASSWTENEQYF. The CDR3 bases are TGCGCCAGCAGCTGGACAGAAAACGAGCAGTACTTC.

This chain connects TRBV7-9 to TRBJ2-2; tentative D call: TRBD2 (5 bases). Deletions cut 6 bases from V and 7 bases from J, with 9 bases between. The germline gives CDR1 SEHNR, CDR2 FQNEAQ (reference sequence). The CDR3 length is 12 residues. The CDR3 region has the DNA TGTGCCAGCAGTTCCGGGAACGGGGAGCTGTTTTTT. Amino acids: CASSSGNGELFF. Supplemented by reference TRBV7-9 and TRBJ2-2, the full variable domain reads DTGVSQNPRHKITKRGQNVTFRCDPISEHNRLYWYRQTLGQGPEFLTYFQNEAQLEKSRLLSDRFSAERPKGSFSTLEIQRTEQGDSAMYLCASSSGNGELFFGEGSRLTVL.